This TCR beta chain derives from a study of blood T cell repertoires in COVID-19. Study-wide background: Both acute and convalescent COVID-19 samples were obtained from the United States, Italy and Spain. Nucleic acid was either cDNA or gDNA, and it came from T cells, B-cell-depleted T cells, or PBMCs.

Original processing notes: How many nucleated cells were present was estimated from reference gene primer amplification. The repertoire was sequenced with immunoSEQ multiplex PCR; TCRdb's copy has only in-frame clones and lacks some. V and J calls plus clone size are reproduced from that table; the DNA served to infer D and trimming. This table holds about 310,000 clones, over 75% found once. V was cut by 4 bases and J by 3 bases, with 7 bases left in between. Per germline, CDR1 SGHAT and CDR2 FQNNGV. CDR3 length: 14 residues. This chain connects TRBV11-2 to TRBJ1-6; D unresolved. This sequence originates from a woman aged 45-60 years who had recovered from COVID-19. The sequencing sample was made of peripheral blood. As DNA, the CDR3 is TGTGCCAGCAGCTCCCTCTACTATAATTCACCCCTCCACTTT. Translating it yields CASSSLYYNSPLHF.